This paragraph reports one TCR beta chain. Only in-frame clones appear in the TCRdb table, and some are missing; sequencing was by immunoSEQ multiplex PCR. There are approximately 170,000 clones in the sample; around 90% occur only once, and 1.2% to 1.5% lies in the top ten. This CDR3 has 15 residues. In germline, CDR1 is SGHNT, CDR2 YYREEE (reference sequence). V gave up 3 bases and J gave up 4 bases, with 15 bases separating them. This sample was taken from a study of control samples from healthy donors and cancer patients. The sample comprised blood. The clonotype comes from a woman in her 50s in good health. The chain recombines TRBV5-4 with TRBJ2-3; either TRBD1 or TRBD2 may supply D (5 bases each). CDR3 sequence (DNA): TGTGCCAGCAGCTCAATCCAGGGTAGCGCAGATACGCAGTATTTT. Its protein is CASSSIQGSADTQYF.